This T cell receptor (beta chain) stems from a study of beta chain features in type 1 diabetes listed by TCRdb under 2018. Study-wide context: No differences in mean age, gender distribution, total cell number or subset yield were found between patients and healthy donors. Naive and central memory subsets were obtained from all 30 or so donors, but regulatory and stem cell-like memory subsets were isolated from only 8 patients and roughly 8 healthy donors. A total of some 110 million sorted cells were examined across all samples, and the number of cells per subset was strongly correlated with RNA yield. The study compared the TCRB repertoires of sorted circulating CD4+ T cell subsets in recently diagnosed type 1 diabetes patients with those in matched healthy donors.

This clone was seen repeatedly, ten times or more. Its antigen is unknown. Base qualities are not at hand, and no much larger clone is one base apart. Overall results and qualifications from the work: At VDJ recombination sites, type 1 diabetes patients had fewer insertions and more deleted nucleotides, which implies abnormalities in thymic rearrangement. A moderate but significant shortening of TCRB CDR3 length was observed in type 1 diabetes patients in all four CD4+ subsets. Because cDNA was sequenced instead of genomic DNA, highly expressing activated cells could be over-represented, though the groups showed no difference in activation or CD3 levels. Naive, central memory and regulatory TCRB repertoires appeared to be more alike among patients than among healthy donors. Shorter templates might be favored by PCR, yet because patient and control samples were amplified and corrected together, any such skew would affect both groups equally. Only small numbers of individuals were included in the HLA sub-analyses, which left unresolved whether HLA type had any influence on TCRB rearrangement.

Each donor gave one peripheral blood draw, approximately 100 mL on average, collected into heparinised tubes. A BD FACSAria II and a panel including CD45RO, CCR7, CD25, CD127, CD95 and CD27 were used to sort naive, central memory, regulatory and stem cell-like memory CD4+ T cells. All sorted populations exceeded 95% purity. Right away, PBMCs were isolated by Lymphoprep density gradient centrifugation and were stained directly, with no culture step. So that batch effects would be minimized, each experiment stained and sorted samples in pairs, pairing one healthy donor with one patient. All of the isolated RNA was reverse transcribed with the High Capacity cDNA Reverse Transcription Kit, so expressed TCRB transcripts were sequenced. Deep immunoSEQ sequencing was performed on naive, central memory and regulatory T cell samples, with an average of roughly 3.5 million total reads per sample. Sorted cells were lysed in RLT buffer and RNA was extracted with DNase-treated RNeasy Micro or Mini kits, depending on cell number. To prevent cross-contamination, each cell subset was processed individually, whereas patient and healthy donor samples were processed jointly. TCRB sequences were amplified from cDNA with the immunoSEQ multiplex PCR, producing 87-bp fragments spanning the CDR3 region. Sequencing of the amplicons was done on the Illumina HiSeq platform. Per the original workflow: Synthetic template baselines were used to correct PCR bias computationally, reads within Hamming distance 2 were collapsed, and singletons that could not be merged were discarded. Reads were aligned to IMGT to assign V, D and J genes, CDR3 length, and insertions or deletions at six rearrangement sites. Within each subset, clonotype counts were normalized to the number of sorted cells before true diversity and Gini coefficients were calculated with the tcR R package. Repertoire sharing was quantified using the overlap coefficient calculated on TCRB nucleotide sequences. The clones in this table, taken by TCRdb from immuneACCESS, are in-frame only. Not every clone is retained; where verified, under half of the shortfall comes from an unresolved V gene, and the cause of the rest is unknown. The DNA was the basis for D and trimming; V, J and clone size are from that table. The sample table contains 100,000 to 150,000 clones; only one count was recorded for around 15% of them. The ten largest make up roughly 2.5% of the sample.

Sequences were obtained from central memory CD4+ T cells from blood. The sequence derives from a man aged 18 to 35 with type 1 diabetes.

Here the CDR3 is given as CASTLGGGYNEQFF. The DNA is TGTGCCAGCACTCTAGGCGGGGGCTACAATGAGCAGTTCTTC. The V gene is TRBV2 and the J gene is TRBJ2-1; TRBD2 matches 7 bases in the middle. The CDR3 sequence holds 14 residues, the cysteine and phenylalanine included. Only the CDR3 DNA is retained, 42 bases long and in frame from the first base. The V end gives up 7 bases and the J end 3 bases, leaving 6 bases in the junction not matched to a gene. CDR1 and CDR2, looked up from the germline V gene, are SNHLY and FYNNEI.